These 21 T cell receptor beta chains were all obtained from the same sample, sequenced in a study of T cell clonality in common variable immunodeficiency. Only in-frame clones appear in the TCRdb table, and some are missing; sequencing was by immunoSEQ multiplex PCR. Sampling found about 52,000 clones, none seen once. Input material: peripheral blood mononuclear cells. The source is a person aged 18 to 75 in good health.

Ten or more counts support this clone. The read stops 3 residues short of the end of the CDR3; the missing end is completed from the germline J gene. The chain carries TRBV20-1 and TRBJ1-6, with D possibly matching TRBD1 (6 bases). The CDR3 extends over 14 amino acids. V dropped 1 base and J dropped 10 bases, with 14 bases sitting between them. Germline V gene data show CDR1 as DFQATT and CDR2 as SNEGSKA (reference sequence). The sequenced part of the CDR3 DNA is TGCAGTGCTAGAGGCCGACAGGCACCCTCACCC. Translating it yields CSARGRQAPSP. Given in full, the CDR3 is CSARGRQAPSPLHF.

The sample holds many counts of this clone. The read ends 3 residues before the CDR3 terminus; that terminus is restored from the germline J gene. V and J are TRBV10-3 and TRBJ2-2; 13 bases align to TRBD2. The trim removed 9 bases at V and 6 bases at J, leaving 19 bases unmatched. The V gene's germline CDR1 is ENHRY and CDR2 SYGVKD. This CDR3 comprises 19 residues. The DNA read from the CDR3 is TGTGCCATTGGGCGAGGGACTAGCGGGGCCGAAAAAGGGTCCGGGGAG. Translating gives CAIGRGTSGAEKGSGE. The entire CDR3 is CAIGRGTSGAEKGSGELFF.

Ten or more counts support this clone. The read terminates 3 residues ahead of where the CDR3 ends, so the germline J gene completes it. The chain couples TRBV6-2 or TRBV6-3 to TRBJ1-2, with D possibly being TRBD1 (5 bases). Trimming removed 7 bases at V and 2 bases at J, with 17 bases between. CDR1 and CDR2 from the germline V gene are MNHEY and SVGEGT. The CDR3 consists of 15 residues. The DNA read from the CDR3 is TGTGCCAGCACCTACCAGCACAGGCCCAACTATGGC. Protein product: CASTYQHRPNYG. The full CDR3 reads CASTYQHRPNYGYTF.

A few counts support this clone. The CDR3 goes on 3 residues after the read ends, and that part is filled in from the germline J gene. The V and J genes are TRBV10-2 and TRBJ1-4, with D possibly being TRBD1 (5 bases). Looked up from germline, CDR1 is WSHSY and CDR2 is SAAADI. The V gene lost 6 bases and the J gene lost 0 bases, with 11 bases spanning the gap. The CDR3 extends over 15 amino acids. The DNA read from the CDR3 is TGCGCCAGCAGCGCCGACAGTGCAACTAATGAAAAA. Encoded protein: CASSADSATNEK. The complete CDR3 reads CASSADSATNEKLFF.

This clone was counted ten times or more. The read gets to within 3 residues of the CDR3 end, and the germline J gene fills in the rest. The rearrangement links TRBV30 to TRBJ1-5; 7 positions match TRBD1. V was pared by 2 bases and J by 5 bases, with 9 bases of the junction left unmatched. There are 15 residues in the CDR3. Germline V gene data show CDR1 as GTSNPN and CDR2 as SVGIG (reference sequence). CDR3 DNA (partial): TGTGCCTGGAGTTCCCCAGGGACAGACTATCAGCCC. Residues: CAWSSPGTDYQP. The whole CDR3 region reads CAWSSPGTDYQPQHF.

A word on this clone: Sequencing ends 3 residues short of the CDR3 end; the germline J gene provides the rest. The chain links TRBV18 to TRBJ2-6; no clear D gene. The V gene lost 3 bases and the J gene lost 0 bases, with 9 bases spanning the gap. CDR1 is KGHSH, CDR2 LQKENI, per germline. The CDR3 spans 16 residues. The CDR3 is CASSPIQNSGANVLTF. The part of the CDR3 DNA that was read is TGTGCCAGCTCACCGATTCAGAACTCTGGGGCCAACGTC.

This clone has ten or more counts. The CDR3 end is not reached by the read, which stops 3 residues before it; the germline J gene fills it in. The chain employs TRBV5-1 and TRBJ1-4; D is unresolved. The CDR3 extends over 13 amino acids. Germline V gene sequence: CDR1 SGHRS, CDR2 YFSETQ. The sequenced CDR3 bases are TGCGCCAGCAGCTTGGCGGAAGGGTTTGAA. It codes for CASSLAEGFE. The full CDR3 reads CASSLAEGFELFF.

This clone was detected many times. The read gets to within 3 residues of the CDR3 end, and the germline J gene fills in the rest. J is TRBJ2-1 and V is TRBV6-1; the match to TRBD2 covers 11 bases. The CDR3 is made up of 15 amino acids. The trim removed 3 bases at V and 7 bases at J, leaving 5 bases unmatched. Looked up from germline, CDR1 is MNHNS and CDR2 is SASEGT. CDR3 sequence reads: CASSDNLAGGNEQFF. The CDR3 DNA, read in part, is TGTGCCAGCAGTGACAACCTAGCGGGGGGTAATGAG.

This clone was counted ten times or more. The CDR3 is cut off 3 residues early in the read; its end comes from the germline J gene. This rearrangement joins TRBV6-1 to TRBJ1-2, with a tentative D call TRBD1 (5 bases). The germline CDR1 and CDR2 sequences are MNHNS and SASEGT. The V end lost 1 base, the J end lost 4 bases, and 10 bases lay between the germline ends. CDR3 length equals 14 residues. The CDR3 loop is CASSEGTLGYGYTF. CDR3 DNA (partial): TGTGCCAGCAGTGAAGGGACACTTGGCTATGGC.

This clone was picked up many times. The CDR3 is cut off 3 residues early in the read; its end comes from the germline J gene. This chain connects TRBV5-1 to TRBJ2-3; 7 bases agree with TRBD2. CDR1 SGHRS and CDR2 YFSETQ come from the germline V gene. The CDR3 runs 15 residues. V lost 1 base, J lost 2 bases, and 4 bases stayed unmatched. CDR3 residues: CASSLRAGLTDTQYF. The sequenced CDR3 bases are TGCGCCAGCAGCTTGCGAGCGGGACTCACAGATACG.

This clone has at least ten counts. The CDR3 end is not reached by the read, which stops 3 residues before it; the germline J gene fills it in. This sequence joins TRBV20-1 and TRBJ1-1, with a tentative D call TRBD1 (5 bases). The CDR3 is 13 amino acids. V lost 2 bases to trimming and J lost 0 bases, with 7 bases between them. From germline, CDR1 is DFQATT and CDR2 SNEGSKA (reference sequence). The part of the CDR3 DNA that was read is TGCAGTGCTAGAACAGGCATGAACACTGAA. Residues: CSARTGMNTE. The CDR3 as a whole reads CSARTGMNTEAFF.

A note on this clone: The DNA ends 3 residues before the CDR3 does, and the rest of the CDR3 is filled in from the germline J gene. The chain uses TRBV19 and TRBJ2-3; 7 bases align to TRBD1. The CDR3 runs to 15 residues. The germline CDR1 and CDR2 sequences are LNHDA and SQIVND (reference sequence). The CDR3 DNA, read in part, is TGTGCCAGTAGTCGTCGACAGGGCCCCCAAGAGACG. Its protein product is CASSRRQGPQET. The CDR3 in full is CASSRRQGPQETQYF.

This clone showed up many times. The read gets to within 3 residues of the CDR3 end, and the germline J gene fills in the rest. V and J are TRBV7-2 and TRBJ1-2; D gene ambiguous. The germline V and J ends were trimmed by 2 bases and 4 bases, with 8 bases remaining between them. The CDR3 is 13 amino acids. The germline CDR1 and CDR2 sequences are SGHTA and FQGNSA. CDR3 sequence: CASSLFNSYGYTF. CDR3 DNA, as far as it was read: TGTGCCAGCAGCTTATTTAACAGCTATGGC.

This clone occurred a few times. The CDR3 end falls 3 residues outside the read, so it is completed with the germline J gene. V and J are TRBV20-1 and TRBJ2-3, with TRBD1 matching 7 bases. The CDR3 runs 12 residues. Germline CDR1 is DFQATT and CDR2 is SNEGSKA (reference sequence). CDR3 protein: CSAQGGYQPQYF. The CDR3 bases that were read are TGCAGTGCTCAAGGGGGCTATCAGCCG.

Comment on this clone: From the germline J gene comes the end of the CDR3, since the read stops 3 residues before it. J is TRBJ1-3 and V is TRBV11-2, with 7 bases matching TRBD1. Germline V lookup: CDR1 SGHAT, CDR2 FQNNGV. The CDR3 covers 15 residues. V trimming: 4 bases; J trimming: 0 bases; junction bases outside the gene matches: 3. The CDR3 DNA, read in part, is TGTGCCAGCAGCTCCGGGACAGTCTCTGGAAACACC. Translating gives CASSSGTVSGNT. The complete CDR3 sequence is CASSSGTVSGNTIYF.

At least ten counts were recorded for this clone. From the germline J gene comes the end of the CDR3, since the read stops 3 residues before it. V and J are TRBV14 and TRBJ1-2, with TRBD1 as a possible D gene (5 bases). The V end was cut by 0 bases, the J end by 7 bases, with 18 bases between. The CDR3 is made up of 16 amino acids. Germline V gene lookup returns CDR1 SGHDN and CDR2 FVKESK. Incomplete CDR3 DNA: TGTGCCAGCAGCCAAGAATGGGATCCAGGGTTAGGTGGC. This codes for CASSQEWDPGLGG. From start to end, the CDR3 is CASSQEWDPGLGGYTF.

Concerning this clone itself: The CDR3 end is not reached by the read, which stops 3 residues before it; the germline J gene fills it in. J is TRBJ2-1 and V is TRBV19; 13 nucleotides match TRBD2. J gave up 5 bases and V 5 bases, and 6 bases lay outside the gene matches. The CDR3 is 16 amino acids. Per the germline V gene, CDR1 is LNHDA and CDR2 is SQIVND (reference sequence). The covered CDR3 bases are TGTGCCAGTAGTGGGACTAGCGGGATAAGGAACAATGAG. This sequence encodes CASSGTSGIRNNE. From start to end, the CDR3 is CASSGTSGIRNNEQFF.

This clone was counted between two and nine times. The sequenced fragment ends 3 residues before the CDR3 boundary, so the rest is inferred from the germline J gene. The genes are TRBV27 and TRBJ2-7; D may be TRBD2 (6 bases). V was trimmed by 6 bases and J by 3 bases, leaving 15 bases between them. The CDR3 covers 14 residues. Germline CDR1 reads MNHEY; CDR2 reads SMNVEV (reference sequence). The CDR3 sequence: CASRTSVLSYEQYF. The part of the CDR3 DNA that was read is TGTGCCAGCAGGACTAGTGTCTTGAGCTACGAG.

As to this clone: The read terminates 3 residues ahead of where the CDR3 ends, so the germline J gene completes it. The rearrangement uses TRBV19 and TRBJ1-1; D is perhaps TRBD1 (6 bases). This CDR3 has 14 residues. CDR1 is LNHDA and CDR2 is SQIVND in the germline V gene (reference sequence). Here the CDR3 reads CASSITGNEETAFF. Incomplete CDR3 DNA: TGTGCCAGTAGTATAACAGGGAACGAAGAGACC.

The sample holds many counts of this clone. The DNA ends 3 residues before the CDR3 does, and the rest of the CDR3 is filled in from the germline J gene. This chain links TRBV3-1 (or the pseudogene TRBV3-2) with TRBJ1-1; D is undetermined. The CDR3 has 16 residues. Deletions cut 8 bases from V and 1 base from J, with 20 bases between. In germline, CDR1 is LGHDT, CDR2 YNNKEL (reference sequence). The CDR3 sequence: CASGRVKHGKNTEAFF. The covered CDR3 bases are TGTGCCAGCGGGCGAGTGAAACACGGTAAGAACACTGAA.

The sample holds many counts of this clone. The read gets to within 3 residues of the CDR3 end, and the germline J gene fills in the rest. This sequence joins TRBV5-1 and TRBJ1-4, with a tentative D call TRBD1 (5 bases). CDR1 is SGHRS, CDR2 YFSETQ, per germline. V lost 4 bases to trimming and J lost 2 bases, with 15 bases between them. This CDR3 contains 16 residues. The CDR3: CASSPTTSGTNEKLFF. CDR3 bases read: TGCGCCAGCAGCCCAACGACTTCAGGGACTAATGAAAAA.